These T cell receptor beta chains were read from a single sample in a study of cytomegalovirus exposure and HLA in healthy donors. TCRdb's copy holds only in-frame clones and misses some; the assay was immunoSEQ multiplex PCR. In the table there are over 150,000 clones, 82% of which are singletons. Sequencing was done on a sample of PBMCs. These receptors were taken from a boy between 2 and 10 years old in good health and CMV-seronegative. Both conserved end residues are part of each CDR3. The order of the fields is clone size, D gene, J gene, V gene, CDR3 DNA, CDR3 protein. D genes are given only for firm matches. Clone size is stated in some rows and not others, as once, few, many or a class when expanded.

clone size: .
D gene: TRBD2
J gene: TRBJ2-3
V gene: TRBV7-8
CDR3 DNA: TGTGCCAGCAGCAAGCGGGGGGCCCTAGATACGCAGTATTTT
CDR3 protein: CASSKRGALDTQYF

clone size: .
D gene: .
J gene: TRBJ1-5
V gene: TRBV12-2
CDR3 DNA: TGTGCAAGTCGCTTAAGGGGCGGTACGGGGCCCCAGCATTTT
CDR3 protein: CASRLRGGTGPQHF

clone size: .
D gene: TRBD1
J gene: TRBJ1-3
V gene: TRBV2
CDR3 DNA: TGTGCCAGCAGCCGGACAGGTGACACCATATATTTT
CDR3 protein: CASSRTGDTIYF

clone size: .
D gene: TRBD1
J gene: TRBJ1-2
V gene: TRBV5-6
CDR3 DNA: TGTGCCAGCAGCCCGCCGGACAGGGACGGCTACACCTTC
CDR3 protein: CASSPPDRDGYTF

clone size: .
D gene: TRBD2
J gene: TRBJ2-1
V gene: TRBV4-3
CDR3 DNA: TGCGCCAGCAGCCAAGATCTGGCGGGGGGCTACAATGAGCAGTTCTTC
CDR3 protein: CASSQDLAGGYNEQFF

clone size: once
D gene: TRBD1
J gene: TRBJ1-5
V gene: TRBV29-1
CDR3 DNA: TGCAGCGTGGGCGGGACAGGGGCCCAGCCCCAGCATTTT
CDR3 protein: CSVGGTGAQPQHF

clone size: few
D gene: .
J gene: TRBJ1-4
V gene: TRBV5-1
CDR3 DNA: TGCGCCAGCAGCTTAGAGGACACTTTGGGGAAACTGTTTTTT
CDR3 protein: CASSLEDTLGKLFF

clone size: .
D gene: .
J gene: TRBJ2-3
V gene: TRBV27
CDR3 DNA: TGTGCCAGCAGTGGACTAGGGGGGACAGATACGCAGTATTTT
CDR3 protein: CASSGLGGTDTQYF

clone size: .
D gene: .
J gene: TRBJ1-5
V gene: TRBV2
CDR3 DNA: TGTGCCAGCAGTCGGGTTGGAAGTGGCAATCAGCCCCAGCATTTT
CDR3 protein: CASSRVGSGNQPQHF

clone size: .
D gene: .
J gene: TRBJ2-5
V gene: TRBV4-1
CDR3 DNA: TGCGCCAGCAGCCGCAGACTAGGGGAGACCCAGTACTTC
CDR3 protein: CASSRRLGETQYF

clone size: .
D gene: TRBD1
J gene: TRBJ1-3
V gene: TRBV7-2
CDR3 DNA: TGTGCCAGCAGCTCGGACAGGAGGAACACCATATATTTT
CDR3 protein: CASSSDRRNTIYF

clone size: .
D gene: TRBD1
J gene: TRBJ2-3
V gene: TRBV9
CDR3 DNA: TGTGCCAGCAGCGTAGCAGGGGGCGACACAGATACGCAGTATTTT
CDR3 protein: CASSVAGGDTDTQYF

clone size: few
D gene: .
J gene: TRBJ2-3
V gene: TRBV7-2
CDR3 DNA: TGTGCCAGCGCGTGGCTAGAGACAGATACGCAGTATTTT
CDR3 protein: CASAWLETDTQYF

clone size: .
D gene: .
J gene: TRBJ2-3
V gene: TRBV7-2
CDR3 DNA: TGTGCCAGCAGCCCCCCCGGGACTCTTAGCACAGATACGCAGTATTTT
CDR3 protein: CASSPPGTLSTDTQYF

clone size: .
D gene: TRBD2
J gene: TRBJ2-5
V gene: TRBV29-1
CDR3 DNA: TGCAGCGCCAGACCGGGACTAGTGAAAGAGACCCAGTACTTC
CDR3 protein: CSARPGLVKETQYF

clone size: .
D gene: .
J gene: TRBJ1-3
V gene: TRBV6-1
CDR3 DNA: TGTGCCAGCAGTGAAGTTTCCGTCGGAAACACCATATATTTT
CDR3 protein: CASSEVSVGNTIYF

clone size: .
D gene: TRBD2
J gene: TRBJ2-3
V gene: TRBV4-2
CDR3 DNA: TGTGCCAGCAGCCGGACTAGCGGGGCTAGCACAGATACGCAGTATTTT
CDR3 protein: CASSRTSGASTDTQYF

clone size: .
D gene: .
J gene: TRBJ2-3
V gene: TRBV6-6
CDR3 DNA: TGTGCCAGCAGTTATCTCCAGAGCACAGATACGCAGTATTTT
CDR3 protein: CASSYLQSTDTQYF

clone size: few
D gene: .
J gene: TRBJ1-3
V gene: TRBV29-1
CDR3 DNA: TGCAGCGTAGCCCGGGAGCGAGGAAACACCATATATTTT
CDR3 protein: CSVARERGNTIYF

clone size: .
D gene: .
J gene: TRBJ1-2
V gene: TRBV30
CDR3 DNA: TGTGCCTGGAGTCCACCCTTCGACAGGACCTACTTC
CDR3 protein: CAWSPPFDRTYF

clone size: .
D gene: .
J gene: TRBJ2-3
V gene: TRBV10-3
CDR3 DNA: TGTGCCATCAGTGTAGGGGGCACAGATACGCAGTATTTT
CDR3 protein: CAISVGGTDTQYF

clone size: once
D gene: .
J gene: TRBJ2-4
V gene: TRBV4-2
CDR3 DNA: TGTGCCAGCAGCCGAGACAGGTCCAGAGCCAAAAACATTCAGTACTTC
CDR3 protein: CASSRDRSRAKNIQYF

clone size: .
D gene: .
J gene: TRBJ2-7
V gene: TRBV10-3
CDR3 DNA: TGTGCCATCAGGACACAGGGCGGCGAGCAGTACTTC
CDR3 protein: CAIRTQGGEQYF

clone size: once
D gene: TRBD2
J gene: TRBJ2-3
V gene: TRBV5-1
CDR3 DNA: TGCGCCAGCAGTCGGACTAGCGGGGTAGAGTATTTT
CDR3 protein: CASSRTSGVEYF

clone size: once
D gene: TRBD1
J gene: TRBJ1-2
V gene: TRBV27
CDR3 DNA: TGTGCCAGCAGACCAAAACTGGGGACAGAAATCCGCTATGGCTACACCTTC
CDR3 protein: CASRPKLGTEIRYGYTF

clone size: few
D gene: TRBD1
J gene: TRBJ1-1
V gene: TRBV10-3
CDR3 DNA: TGTGCCATCAGTAAACAGGGGGTGGCTTTGGGGAACACTGAAGCTTTCTTT
CDR3 protein: CAISKQGVALGNTEAFF

clone size: .
D gene: .
J gene: TRBJ2-7
V gene: TRBV30
CDR3 DNA: TGTGCCTGGCAACAGGGGGGGACCTACGAGCAGTACTTC
CDR3 protein: CAWQQGGTYEQYF

clone size: .
D gene: .
J gene: TRBJ2-3
V gene: TRBV4-3
CDR3 DNA: TGCGCCAGCAGCCTGGATACAGGTGATTCGGTGGATACGCAGTATTTT
CDR3 protein: CASSLDTGDSVDTQYF

clone size: .
D gene: TRBD2
J gene: TRBJ2-7
V gene: TRBV5-6
CDR3 DNA: TGTGCCAGCAGCTTGGACGGACTAGCGGGGGGGTGGAACGAGCAGTACTTC
CDR3 protein: CASSLDGLAGGWNEQYF

clone size: once
D gene: .
J gene: TRBJ1-1
V gene: TRBV18
CDR3 DNA: TGTGCCAGCTCACCACTCCCCAGGGCCAACACTGAAGCTTTCTTT
CDR3 protein: CASSPLPRANTEAFF

clone size: .
D gene: TRBD2
J gene: TRBJ2-1
V gene: TRBV27
CDR3 DNA: TGTGCCAGCAGTACTAGCGGGGGGTCCTACAATGAGCAGTTCTTC
CDR3 protein: CASSTSGGSYNEQFF

clone size: once
D gene: .
J gene: TRBJ1-1
V gene: TRBV29-1
CDR3 DNA: TGCAGCGTAGCCAAACAGGTCATGAACACTGAAGCTTTCTTT
CDR3 protein: CSVAKQVMNTEAFF

clone size: .
D gene: TRBD1
J gene: TRBJ2-3
V gene: TRBV6-1
CDR3 DNA: TGTGCCAGCAGTGAAGGGGGGACAGGGTTGTCAGATACGCAGTATTTT
CDR3 protein: CASSEGGTGLSDTQYF

clone size: .
D gene: .
J gene: TRBJ2-1
V gene: TRBV30
CDR3 DNA: TGTGCCTGGAGTCTGAGTGGACTACTCAATGAGCAGTTCTTC
CDR3 protein: CAWSLSGLLNEQFF

clone size: .
D gene: .
J gene: TRBJ1-1
V gene: TRBV7-8
CDR3 DNA: TGTGCCAGCAGCCGCCGGGTGAACACTGAAGCTTTCTTT
CDR3 protein: CASSRRVNTEAFF

clone size: .
D gene: TRBD2
J gene: TRBJ2-3
V gene: TRBV5-4
CDR3 DNA: TGTGCCAGCAGCTGGAGCACTAGCGGGGGGGGAGATACGCAGTATTTT
CDR3 protein: CASSWSTSGGGDTQYF

clone size: .
D gene: .
J gene: TRBJ2-5
V gene: TRBV4-3
CDR3 DNA: TGCGCCAGCAGCTACAGGGTACAAGAGACCCAGTACTTC
CDR3 protein: CASSYRVQETQYF

clone size: .
D gene: .
J gene: TRBJ1-1
V gene: TRBV6-1
CDR3 DNA: TGTGCCAGCAGTGACGGGACGGGGGGGAACACTGAAGCTTTCTTT
CDR3 protein: CASSDGTGGNTEAFF

clone size: .
D gene: TRBD1
J gene: TRBJ1-2
V gene: TRBV7-2
CDR3 DNA: TGTGCCAGCAGCCAAAGACAGGGGGCGGATGGCTACACCTTC
CDR3 protein: CASSQRQGADGYTF

clone size: .
D gene: .
J gene: TRBJ1-2
V gene: TRBV6-5
CDR3 DNA: TGTGCCAGCAGTTACGGACAGTTCTATGGCTACACCTTC
CDR3 protein: CASSYGQFYGYTF

clone size: .
D gene: .
J gene: TRBJ1-3
V gene: TRBV19
CDR3 DNA: TGTGCCAGTAGTATCGGCGGAATCTCTGGAAACACCATATATTTT
CDR3 protein: CASSIGGISGNTIYF

clone size: few
D gene: TRBD1
J gene: TRBJ2-7
V gene: TRBV2
CDR3 DNA: TGTGCCAGCAGCCGTAGCAGGGGGCCCTACGAGCAGTACTTC
CDR3 protein: CASSRSRGPYEQYF

clone size: .
D gene: .
J gene: TRBJ1-2
V gene: TRBV4-2
CDR3 DNA: TGTGCCAGCAGCCAAGGGCGGGACGGAGGCTACACCTTC
CDR3 protein: CASSQGRDGGYTF

clone size: .
D gene: TRBD1
J gene: TRBJ1-4
V gene: TRBV6-1
CDR3 DNA: TGTGCCAGCAGTGAGGACAGGGGGTCAACTAATGAAAAACTGTTTTTT
CDR3 protein: CASSEDRGSTNEKLFF

clone size: .
D gene: .
J gene: TRBJ2-7
V gene: TRBV4-2
CDR3 DNA: TGTGCCAGCAGCCAGCACCCCACGGAGAACTCCTACGAGCAGTACTTC
CDR3 protein: CASSQHPTENSYEQYF

clone size: .
D gene: TRBD1
J gene: TRBJ2-7
V gene: TRBV29-1
CDR3 DNA: TGCAGCGTCGGGGACAGGGGTCCCTACGAGCAGTACTTC
CDR3 protein: CSVGDRGPYEQYF

clone size: few
D gene: .
J gene: TRBJ1-2
V gene: TRBV5-1
CDR3 DNA: TGCGCCAGCAGCTTGGGACAAAACTATGGCTACACCTTC
CDR3 protein: CASSLGQNYGYTF

clone size: .
D gene: .
J gene: TRBJ1-2
V gene: TRBV14
CDR3 DNA: TGTGCCAGCAGCCCACTGTCCCGGGACTACTATGGCTACACCTTC
CDR3 protein: CASSPLSRDYYGYTF

clone size: .
D gene: .
J gene: TRBJ2-1
V gene: TRBV23-1
CDR3 DNA: TGCGCCAGCGAGGTGAATGAGCAGTTCTTC
CDR3 protein: CASEVNEQFF

clone size: .
D gene: TRBD1
J gene: TRBJ2-7
V gene: TRBV9
CDR3 DNA: TGTGCCAGCAGCGCAAGCCCCCTAAACCGGGACAGCTACTACGAGCAGTACTTC
CDR3 protein: CASSASPLNRDSYYEQYF

clone size: .
D gene: TRBD2
J gene: TRBJ2-1
V gene: TRBV6-5
CDR3 DNA: TGTGCCAGCAGTTACTCATCACGGGGGGTCTACAATGAGCAGTTCTTC
CDR3 protein: CASSYSSRGVYNEQFF

clone size: .
D gene: .
J gene: TRBJ2-7
V gene: TRBV19
CDR3 DNA: TGTGCCAGTAGTATAGAGGACAGCCAGGCCTACGAGCAGTACTTC
CDR3 protein: CASSIEDSQAYEQYF

clone size: .
D gene: TRBD1
J gene: TRBJ2-2
V gene: TRBV19
CDR3 DNA: TGTGCCAGTAGTATCGGGCAGGGGGCTCTCACCGGGGAGCTGTTTTTT
CDR3 protein: CASSIGQGALTGELFF

clone size: .
D gene: .
J gene: TRBJ2-3
V gene: TRBV5-6
CDR3 DNA: TGTGCCAGCAGCTTGTATGAGGTAGCAGATACGCAGTATTTT
CDR3 protein: CASSLYEVADTQYF

clone size: .
D gene: TRBD2
J gene: TRBJ2-7
V gene: TRBV7-9
CDR3 DNA: TGTGCCAGCAGCCCACGACTTCTAGCGGGGGGACTCTACGAGCAGTACTTC
CDR3 protein: CASSPRLLAGGLYEQYF